These T cell receptor beta chains were read from a single sample in a study of blood T cell repertoires in COVID-19. Sequencing used immunoSEQ multiplex PCR; TCRdb keeps in-frame clones, though not all of them. The sample contains about 70,000 clones, more than 65% of which appear only once. Sample: peripheral blood. Receptors were obtained from a woman older than 75 with active or convalescent COVID-19. The CDR3 runs from the conserved cysteine through the conserved F or W. D genes are given only for firm matches. Size is stated for part of the rows, as once, few or many counts, or as a class when the clone is expanded.

d_gene: .; abundance: .; j_gene: TRBJ1-1; v_gene: TRBV6-2/TRBV6-3; CDR3nt: TGTGCCAGCAGTTATCCCCCCGAGCGGGATGAAGCTTTCTTT; CDR3aa: CASSYPPERDEAFF
d_gene: TRBD2; abundance: .; j_gene: TRBJ2-1; v_gene: TRBV12-5; CDR3nt: TGTGCTAGTGGTTTGCGTCTAGCGGGGAATTACAATGAGCAGTTCTTC; CDR3aa: CASGLRLAGNYNEQFF
d_gene: .; abundance: .; j_gene: TRBJ2-7; v_gene: TRBV2; CDR3nt: TGTGCCAGCAGTGCCAGGTACGAGCAGTACTTC; CDR3aa: CASSARYEQYF
d_gene: TRBD1; abundance: .; j_gene: TRBJ1-1; v_gene: TRBV7-9; CDR3nt: TGTGCCAGCAGCAACGAGGGGGCGGGTGAAGCTTTCTTT; CDR3aa: CASSNEGAGEAFF
d_gene: .; abundance: few; j_gene: TRBJ2-7; v_gene: TRBV19; CDR3nt: TGTGCCAGTAGTATAGGGGGGCAGGACTCCTACGAGCAGTACTTC; CDR3aa: CASSIGGQDSYEQYF
d_gene: .; abundance: once; j_gene: TRBJ1-2; v_gene: TRBV30; CDR3nt: TGTGCCTGGAGCCACGGGGTGTTCGGCGGCTACACCTTC; CDR3aa: CAWSHGVFGGYTF
d_gene: .; abundance: .; j_gene: TRBJ2-3; v_gene: TRBV28; CDR3nt: TGTGCCAGCAGGGACTACACAGATACGCAGTATTTT; CDR3aa: CASRDYTDTQYF
d_gene: TRBD1; abundance: .; j_gene: TRBJ2-7; v_gene: TRBV6-5; CDR3nt: TGTGCCAGCAGACTCGGGACAGGGGCCTCCTACGAGCAGTACTTC; CDR3aa: CASRLGTGASYEQYF
d_gene: .; abundance: .; j_gene: TRBJ2-3; v_gene: TRBV5-1; CDR3nt: TGCGCCAGCAGCCCACTCGGAGGGGGGGCTTACACAGATACGCAGTATTTT; CDR3aa: CASSPLGGGAYTDTQYF
d_gene: .; abundance: .; j_gene: TRBJ1-2; v_gene: TRBV30; CDR3nt: TGTGCCTGGAGCCCAATAGAGAACGCGTTTGGCTATGGCTACACCTTC; CDR3aa: CAWSPIENAFGYGYTF
d_gene: .; abundance: few; j_gene: TRBJ2-3; v_gene: TRBV7-3; CDR3nt: TGTGCCAGCAGCTCTACTGGAGATACGCAGTATTTT; CDR3aa: CASSSTGDTQYF
d_gene: .; abundance: .; j_gene: TRBJ1-3; v_gene: TRBV10-3; CDR3nt: TGTGCCATCAGTGAGTCGCGGCTCATAAGCTCTGGAAACACCATATATTTT; CDR3aa: CAISESRLISSGNTIYF
d_gene: TRBD1; abundance: .; j_gene: TRBJ2-1; v_gene: TRBV9; CDR3nt: TGTGCCAGCAGCCTTCGACAGGGTCAGAACGATGAGCAGTTCTTC; CDR3aa: CASSLRQGQNDEQFF
d_gene: TRBD1; abundance: .; j_gene: TRBJ2-7; v_gene: TRBV28; CDR3nt: TGTGCCAGCAGCAGACAGGGAGCCACCTACGAGCAGTACTTC; CDR3aa: CASSRQGATYEQYF
d_gene: TRBD1; abundance: few; j_gene: TRBJ1-5; v_gene: TRBV10-2; CDR3nt: TGCGCCAGCAGTGAGTCGTGGGACAGGGGCTGGGGCAATCAGCCCCAGCATTTT; CDR3aa: CASSESWDRGWGNQPQHF
d_gene: TRBD2; abundance: .; j_gene: TRBJ2-3; v_gene: TRBV5-5; CDR3nt: TGTGCCAGCAACCTACTAGCGGGGGGGCCAGATACGCAGTATTTT; CDR3aa: CASNLLAGGPDTQYF
d_gene: .; abundance: .; j_gene: TRBJ2-3; v_gene: TRBV6-5; CDR3nt: TGTGCCAGCAGTTTCCAGGGATATACAGATACGCAGTATTTT; CDR3aa: CASSFQGYTDTQYF
d_gene: TRBD1; abundance: .; j_gene: TRBJ1-5; v_gene: TRBV7-9; CDR3nt: TGTGCCAGCAGTTCCTCGACAGGGGGTGCCTTGAATCAGCCCCAGCATTTT; CDR3aa: CASSSSTGGALNQPQHF
d_gene: TRBD1; abundance: .; j_gene: TRBJ2-5; v_gene: TRBV19; CDR3nt: TGTGCCAGTAGTATTGAGACAGGGTCGGAAGAGACCCAGTACTTC; CDR3aa: CASSIETGSEETQYF
d_gene: TRBD1; abundance: .; j_gene: TRBJ1-4; v_gene: TRBV30; CDR3nt: TGTGCCTGGGCCCTCGGGACAGGAGCTAATGAAAAACTGTTTTTT; CDR3aa: CAWALGTGANEKLFF
d_gene: TRBD1; abundance: .; j_gene: TRBJ2-3; v_gene: TRBV28; CDR3nt: TGTGCCAGCCAGGGGAGCGGACAGGGGACATCCACAGATACGCAGTATTTT; CDR3aa: CASQGSGQGTSTDTQYF
d_gene: .; abundance: .; j_gene: TRBJ2-3; v_gene: TRBV15; CDR3nt: TGTGCCACCAGCAGAGAGGGGCTCACGCAGTATTTT; CDR3aa: CATSREGLTQYF
d_gene: .; abundance: .; j_gene: TRBJ1-6; v_gene: TRBV7-9; CDR3nt: TGTGCCAGCAGCTTAGAAAGCGGTAATTCACCCCTCCACTTT; CDR3aa: CASSLESGNSPLHF
d_gene: .; abundance: .; j_gene: TRBJ1-4; v_gene: TRBV3-1/TRBV3-2; CDR3nt: TGTGCCAGCAGCCAAGACCTGGAGTCAACTAATGAAAAACTGTTTTTT; CDR3aa: CASSQDLESTNEKLFF
d_gene: TRBD1; abundance: .; j_gene: TRBJ2-7; v_gene: TRBV24-1; CDR3nt: TGTGCCACCAGTGATTTCAGGCAGGGGGCCTACGAGCAGTACTTC; CDR3aa: CATSDFRQGAYEQYF
d_gene: .; abundance: .; j_gene: TRBJ2-3; v_gene: TRBV5-1; CDR3nt: TGCGCCAGCGGCGTAGGACAGATCACAGATACGCAGTATTTT; CDR3aa: CASGVGQITDTQYF
d_gene: TRBD2; abundance: .; j_gene: TRBJ2-1; v_gene: TRBV15; CDR3nt: TGTGCCACCAGCAGAGATCTAGCCGGGGGGTTCTACAATGAGCAGTTCTTC; CDR3aa: CATSRDLAGGFYNEQFF
d_gene: .; abundance: .; j_gene: TRBJ1-6; v_gene: TRBV5-6; CDR3nt: TGTGCCAGCAGCTTGGGGCATTCTTTTTCACCCCTCCACTTT; CDR3aa: CASSLGHSFSPLHF
d_gene: .; abundance: .; j_gene: TRBJ1-5; v_gene: TRBV6-5; CDR3nt: TGTGCCAGCAGTTACGCAGGGAATCAGCCCCAGCATTTT; CDR3aa: CASSYAGNQPQHF
d_gene: TRBD1; abundance: few; j_gene: TRBJ1-2; v_gene: TRBV5-1; CDR3nt: TGCGCCAGCAGCACGTACCGGCCGGGACAGGGTAACTATGGCTACACCTTC; CDR3aa: CASSTYRPGQGNYGYTF
d_gene: .; abundance: .; j_gene: TRBJ2-1; v_gene: TRBV19; CDR3nt: TGTGCCAGTAGCAACGGGGGTTCCTACAATGAGCAGTTCTTC; CDR3aa: CASSNGGSYNEQFF
d_gene: TRBD2; abundance: .; j_gene: TRBJ2-1; v_gene: TRBV24-1; CDR3nt: TGTGCCACCAGTGACTCAACTAGCGGGGGCATCAGTGAGCAGTTCTTC; CDR3aa: CATSDSTSGGISEQFF
d_gene: TRBD2; abundance: .; j_gene: TRBJ2-3; v_gene: TRBV9; CDR3nt: TGTGCCAGCAGCAGAGGACTAGCGGGGGGTCCGGGTACGCAGTATTTT; CDR3aa: CASSRGLAGGPGTQYF
d_gene: .; abundance: .; j_gene: TRBJ2-5; v_gene: TRBV5-4; CDR3nt: TGTGCCAGCAGCTTGGAAGGGGGAGAAGAGACCCAGTACTTC; CDR3aa: CASSLEGGEETQYF
d_gene: .; abundance: .; j_gene: TRBJ2-6; v_gene: TRBV6-1; CDR3nt: TGTGCCAGCAGTGTTGTCGCACAGGGCTCAACCTCTGGGGCCAACGTCCTGACTTTC; CDR3aa: CASSVVAQGSTSGANVLTF
d_gene: TRBD2; abundance: .; j_gene: TRBJ2-7; v_gene: TRBV15; CDR3nt: TGTGCCACCAGCAGAGTAGCGGGGGGGGACTACGAGCAGTACTTC; CDR3aa: CATSRVAGGDYEQYF
d_gene: TRBD2; abundance: .; j_gene: TRBJ2-5; v_gene: TRBV15; CDR3nt: TGTGCCACCAGCAGAGAAAGGACTAGCGTGGGGACCCAGTACTTC; CDR3aa: CATSRERTSVGTQYF
d_gene: TRBD1; abundance: .; j_gene: TRBJ2-7; v_gene: TRBV6-2/TRBV6-3; CDR3nt: TGTGCCAGCAGTTACCGGCAGGGGGCACGGGAGCAGTACTTC; CDR3aa: CASSYRQGAREQYF
d_gene: .; abundance: .; j_gene: TRBJ2-7; v_gene: TRBV6-6; CDR3nt: TGTGCCAGCAGTTACTCACCGGGTAACTCCTACGAGCAGTACTTC; CDR3aa: CASSYSPGNSYEQYF
d_gene: .; abundance: .; j_gene: TRBJ2-7; v_gene: TRBV2; CDR3nt: TGTGCCAGCATGGGCTCATCCTACGAGCAGTACTTC; CDR3aa: CASMGSSYEQYF
d_gene: .; abundance: .; j_gene: TRBJ1-6; v_gene: TRBV6-5; CDR3nt: TGTGCCAGCACTTCGGGTTCACCCCTCCACTTT; CDR3aa: CASTSGSPLHF
d_gene: .; abundance: .; j_gene: TRBJ2-3; v_gene: TRBV7-2; CDR3nt: TGTGCCAGCAGCTTAAACAGGGACCAGACAGATACGCAGTATTTT; CDR3aa: CASSLNRDQTDTQYF
d_gene: TRBD1; abundance: .; j_gene: TRBJ1-4; v_gene: TRBV6-2/TRBV6-3; CDR3nt: TGTGCCAGCAGTTACCCCCTTACAGGGGGCGCCGATGAAAAACTGTTTTTT; CDR3aa: CASSYPLTGGADEKLFF
d_gene: .; abundance: .; j_gene: TRBJ1-1; v_gene: TRBV6-5; CDR3nt: TGTGCCAGCAGTTATAACGGGGAAACGAACACTGAAGCTTTCTTT; CDR3aa: CASSYNGETNTEAFF
d_gene: TRBD1; abundance: .; j_gene: TRBJ1-1; v_gene: TRBV11-2; CDR3nt: TGTGCCAGCAGCTCAAGACAGGGAACGGGAGCTTTCTTT; CDR3aa: CASSSRQGTGAFF
d_gene: TRBD1; abundance: .; j_gene: TRBJ1-6; v_gene: TRBV28; CDR3nt: TGTGCCAGCAATATACAGGGGGCAGGGAATTCACCCCTCCACTTT; CDR3aa: CASNIQGAGNSPLHF
d_gene: .; abundance: once; j_gene: TRBJ1-2; v_gene: TRBV5-6; CDR3nt: TGTGCCAGCAGCTTGGTCCCGGGGCAGGGGTATGGCTACACCTTC; CDR3aa: CASSLVPGQGYGYTF
d_gene: TRBD2; abundance: .; j_gene: TRBJ2-2; v_gene: TRBV18; CDR3nt: TGTGCCAGCTCACCTCCCCCGAGGACTAGCTACGCGAACACCGGGGAGCTGTTTTTT; CDR3aa: CASSPPPRTSYANTGELFF
d_gene: TRBD2; abundance: .; j_gene: TRBJ2-2; v_gene: TRBV5-1; CDR3nt: TGCGCCAGCAGCCGGACTAGCGGGGGGTCGAACACCGGGGAGCTGTTTTTT; CDR3aa: CASSRTSGGSNTGELFF
d_gene: .; abundance: few; j_gene: TRBJ1-4; v_gene: TRBV6-1; CDR3nt: TGTGCCAGCAGTGAATCCTCGGGAGCCACTAATGAAAAACTGTTTTTT; CDR3aa: CASSESSGATNEKLFF
d_gene: .; abundance: .; j_gene: TRBJ1-1; v_gene: TRBV5-1; CDR3nt: TGCGCCAGCGGCAGACAGTCGAACACTGAAGCTTTCTTT; CDR3aa: CASGRQSNTEAFF
d_gene: .; abundance: .; j_gene: TRBJ1-1; v_gene: TRBV19; CDR3nt: TGTGCCAGTAGACTCCAGGGTTTGCAGACTGAAGCTTTCTTT; CDR3aa: CASRLQGLQTEAFF
d_gene: TRBD1; abundance: .; j_gene: TRBJ1-5; v_gene: TRBV6-4; CDR3nt: TGTGCCAGCAATCCGGGACAGGGGCGAAATCAGCCCCAGCATTTT; CDR3aa: CASNPGQGRNQPQHF
d_gene: TRBD1; abundance: .; j_gene: TRBJ2-1; v_gene: TRBV27; CDR3nt: TGTGCCAGCAGACAGGACAGGGGGTCCAACAATGAGCAGTTCTTC; CDR3aa: CASRQDRGSNNEQFF